This TCR beta chain was identified in a study of blood T cell repertoires in COVID-19. Turning to the study itself: Some COVID-19 samples were acute and others convalescent; all came from the United States, Italy and Spain. From T cells, B-cell-depleted T cells, or PBMCs came the material, which was cDNA or gDNA.

In its sample, this clone was seen once. Original data processing: Amplifying reference gene primers gave estimates of nucleated cell counts. Assay: immunoSEQ multiplex PCR; the TCRdb copy retains only in-frame clones and omits some. That table furnishes V, J and clone size, whereas the DNA furnished D and trimming. Of approximately 120,000 clones in the sample, 60% to 80% were seen once. The Seattle patients, enrolled during active infection, were followed longitudinally. J was trimmed by 0 bases and V by 2 bases; bases with no gene match: 4. This CDR3 is 16 amino acids long. Looked up from germline, CDR1 is SGHVS and CDR2 is FQNEAQ.

The chain couples TRBV7-8 to TRBJ2-1, with TRBD2 identical over 7 bases. Source material: peripheral blood. This receptor was identified in a man aged 80 or over with COVID-19, enrolled during active disease. CDR3 sequence: CASSLMGGSSYNEQFF. The CDR3 DNA follows: TGTGCCAGCAGCTTAATGGGAGGGAGCTCCTACAATGAGCAGTTCTTC. The full variable domain, completed using reference TRBV7-8 and TRBJ2-1, is GAGVSQSPRYKVAKRGQDVALRCDPISGHVSLFWYQQALGQGPEFLTYFQNEAQLDKSGLPSDRFFAERPEGSVSTLKIQRTQQEDSAVYLCASSLMGGSSYNEQFFGPGTRLTVL.